This TCR beta chain was obtained from a study of cytomegalovirus exposure and HLA in healthy donors. Both 60 Vbeta primers and 13 Jbeta primers went into the PCR. Some clones are missing from TCRdb's copy, which holds only in-frame ones; the method was immunoSEQ multiplex PCR. The sample has under 150,000 clones, around 80% seen once. Trimming stripped 3 bases from V and 4 bases from J, with 10 bases between. This CDR3 region has 14 residues. Germline CDR1 reads MNHEY; CDR2 reads SMNVEV (reference sequence). This TCR was sampled from a man over 45 in good health and CMV-seronegative. The rearrangement uses TRBV27 and TRBJ2-1; D might be TRBD1 (6 bases). The sample consisted of PBMCs. This CDR3 reads CASSFRTAYNEQFF. The DNA of the CDR3 is TGTGCCAGCAGTTTCCGGACAGCGTACAATGAGCAGTTCTTC.